One sample yielded the 21 T cell receptor beta chains listed below, sequenced in a study of blood T cell repertoires in COVID-19. The table came from immunoSEQ multiplex PCR; TCRdb's copy has only in-frame clones and leaves some out. In the table there are about 300,000 clones, roughly 83% of which are singletons. Sequencing was done on a sample of peripheral blood. These receptors came from a human donor with COVID-19, enrolled during active disease. The donor label of this sample is uncertain.

This clone was observed a few times. The chain has TRBV30 and TRBJ1-4; 8 positions match TRBD1. This CDR3 has 14 residues. J was trimmed by 5 bases and V by 5 bases; bases with no gene match: 7. Germline loops: CDR1 GTSNPN, CDR2 SVGIG (reference sequence). The CDR3: CAWSDRGGNEKLFF. The CDR3, as DNA: TGTGCCTGGTCAGACAGGGGCGGCAATGAAAAACTGTTTTTT. Variable domain in full (rest from reference TRBV30 and TRBJ1-4): SQTIHQWPATLVQPVGSPLSLECTVEGTSNPNLYWYRQAAGRGLQLLFYSVGIGQISSEVPQNLSASRPQDRQFILSSKKLLLSDSGFYLCAWSDRGGNEKLFFGSGTQLSVL.

The chain joins TRBV28 to TRBJ2-5; tentative D call: TRBD1 (6 bases). Germline V lookup: CDR1 MDHEN, CDR2 SYDVKM. The CDR3 extends over 13 amino acids. The V end lost 7 bases, the J end lost 4 bases, and 13 bases lay between the germline ends. Written as DNA, the CDR3 is TGTGCCAGCAATACAGGGATCGGAGAGACCCAGTACTTC. Its translation is CASNTGIGETQYF.

The CDR3 DNA reads as TGTGCCAGCAGTCGAGGGGAGGCTGAAGCTTTCTTT. Amino acid sequence: CASSRGEAEAFF. The chain carries TRBV27 and TRBJ1-1, with D perhaps TRBD1 (5 bases). Trimming shortened V by 5 bases and J by 6 bases, and 10 bases separated the two germline ends. Germline lookup yields CDR1 MNHEY and CDR2 SMNVEV (reference sequence). The CDR3 has 12 amino acids.

The chain combines TRBV19 with TRBJ2-1; tentatively, D is TRBD1 (6 bases). CDR3 size: 16 residues. Per the germline V gene, CDR1 is LNHDA and CDR2 is SQIVND (reference sequence). Trimming removed 4 bases at V and 1 base at J, with 14 bases between. The DNA for the CDR3 is TGTGCCAGTAGTACTGGGACAACAATTTCCTACAATGAGCAGTTCTTC. This gives the protein CASSTGTTISYNEQFF.

The genes are TRBV5-1 and TRBJ2-2; 7 bases map to TRBD2. Trimming removed 0 bases from V and 6 bases from J; junction bases left unmatched: 11. This CDR3 has 17 residues. CDR1 is SGHRS, CDR2 YFSETQ, per germline. The CDR3 protein is CASSLGLAAGAAGELFF. Written as DNA, the CDR3 is TGCGCCAGCAGCTTGGGGCTAGCGGCCGGGGCGGCCGGGGAGCTGTTTTTT. Full variable domain (rest looked up from reference TRBV5-1 and TRBJ2-2): KAGVTQTPRYLIKTRGQQVTLSCSPISGHRSVSWYQQTPGQGLQFLFEYFSETQRNKGNFPGRFSGRQFSNSRSEMNVSTLELGDSALYLCASSLGLAAGAAGELFFGEGSRLTVL.

This clone appeared a few times. The chain uses TRBV3-1 (or the pseudogene TRBV3-2) and TRBJ2-5; D gene unclear. Germline CDR1 and CDR2: LGHDT and YNNKEL (reference sequence). The V end was cut by 0 bases, the J end by 2 bases, with 10 bases between. The CDR3 has 15 amino acids. The CDR3: CASSQDLPGQETQYF. In DNA, the CDR3 is TGTGCCAGCAGCCAAGATTTGCCAGGTCAAGAGACCCAGTACTTC.

The rearrangement uses TRBV3-1 (or the pseudogene TRBV3-2) and TRBJ1-2, with D tentatively TRBD1 (6 bases). Trimming cost V 5 bases and J 4 bases, with 17 bases left between them. This CDR3 comprises 15 residues. CDR1 LGHDT and CDR2 YNNKEL come from the germline V gene (reference sequence). The CDR3 DNA reads as TGTGCCAGCAGCTCAAGGTCAGGGGCGAGCTATGGCTACACCTTC. Translated, it gives CASSSRSGASYGYTF.

The CDR3 sequence is CASATSPNGGRAEETQYF. CDR3 nucleotide sequence: TGTGCCAGCGCCACTTCCCCTAACGGCGGGAGAGCAGAAGAGACCCAGTACTTC. V gene TRBV27 combines with J gene TRBJ2-5; 7 nucleotides align to TRBD2. J lost 3 bases, V lost 8 bases, and 21 bases had no gene match. Per the germline V gene, CDR1 is MNHEY and CDR2 is SMNVEV (reference sequence). This CDR3 has 18 residues.

The rearrangement uses TRBV7-2 and TRBJ2-7; 8 bases line up with TRBD2. The J segment lost 0 bases and the V segment lost 2 bases, leaving 15 bases of the junction unmatched. CDR3 length: 19 amino acids. CDR1 and CDR2 from the germline V gene are SGHTA and FQGNSA. The CDR3 here is CASSLKGGSFSGVSYEQYF. DNA of the CDR3: TGTGCCAGCAGCTTAAAGGGGGGGTCCTTTAGCGGGGTCTCCTACGAGCAGTACTTC.

As for this clone: This specimen includes other DNA sequences encoding the same CDR3. The V and J genes are TRBV5-4 and TRBJ1-1; D perhaps matches TRBD1 (5 bases). This CDR3 is built from 14 residues. The V end lost 1 base, the J end lost 0 bases, and 7 bases lay between the germline ends. Germline V gene sequence: CDR1 SGHNT, CDR2 YYREEE (reference sequence). The CDR3 is CASSLQGMNTEAFF. The CDR3 DNA reads TGTGCCAGCAGCTTGCAGGGTATGAACACTGAAGCTTTCTTT.

CDR3 bases: TGTGCCAGCAGTGCCTACAGGGACGAGGATGGCTACACCTTC. Its protein product is CASSAYRDEDGYTF. The rearrangement uses TRBV2 and TRBJ1-2; tentative D call: TRBD1 (6 bases). V was clipped by 4 bases and J by 6 bases, with 15 bases between them. The length of the CDR3 is 14 residues. Germline-derived CDR1 and CDR2 are SNHLY and FYNNEI.

The J gene is TRBJ2-5, the V gene TRBV18; no reliable D call. Germline CDR1 reads KGHSH; CDR2 reads LQKENI. V gave up 3 bases and J gave up 1 base, with 6 bases separating them. CDR3 length: 13 residues. CDR3 bases: TGTGCCAGCTCACCCGAGCTCCAAGAGACCCAGTACTTC. It codes for CASSPELQETQYF. Supplemented by reference TRBV18 and TRBJ2-5, the full variable domain reads NAGVMQNPRHLVRRRGQEARLRCSPMKGHSHVYWYRQLPEEGLKFMVYLQKENIIDESGMPKERFSAEFPKEGPSILRIQQVVRGDSAAYFCASSPELQETQYFGPGTRLLVL.

The gene calls are TRBV5-4 and TRBJ2-7; maybe TRBD2 (6 bases). The length of the CDR3 is 13 residues. Trimming took 7 bases from V and 2 from J, leaving 13 bases between them. Germline V CDR1 and CDR2: SGHNT, YYREEE (reference sequence). As DNA, the CDR3 is TGTGCCAGCCGACTAGACAGCCCCTACGAGCAGTACTTC. Protein sequence: CASRLDSPYEQYF. Full variable domain (outside the CDR3, taken from reference TRBV5-4 and TRBJ2-7): ETGVTQSPTHLIKTRGQQVTLRCSSQSGHNTVSWYQQALGQGPQFIFQYYREEENGRGNFPPRFSGLQFPNYSSELNVNALELDDSALYLCASRLDSPYEQYFGPGTRLTVT.

The CDR3 here is CASSLGRNEKLFF. As DNA, the CDR3 is TGTGCCAGCAGTTTGGGCCGAAATGAAAAACTGTTTTTT. This chain connects TRBV28 to TRBJ1-4; D remains ambiguous. V was clipped by 3 bases and J by 5 bases, with 7 bases between them. The CDR3 has 13 amino acids. Germline loops: CDR1 MDHEN, CDR2 SYDVKM.

This sequence joins TRBV6-5 and TRBJ1-1; TRBD1 is a possible D gene (6 bases). The CDR3 runs 13 residues. Deletions cut 10 bases from V and 3 bases from J, with 15 bases between. CDR1 and CDR2 from the germline V gene are MNHEY and SVGAGI. The CDR3 reads CATSPGTYTEAFF. Written as DNA, the CDR3 is TGTGCCACCTCCCCTGGGACATACACTGAAGCTTTCTTT.

The chain couples TRBV29-1 to TRBJ2-7; TRBD1 matches at 9 bases. After removal of 2 bases from V and 7 bases from J, the junction contained 9 bases not matched to a gene. The CDR3 is 14 residues long. Germline V gives CDR1 SQVTM, CDR2 ANQGSEA. CDR3 residues: CSVEKGQGLGEQYF. The CDR3 DNA reads TGCAGCGTTGAAAAGGGACAGGGTTTGGGGGAGCAGTACTTC.

This chain connects TRBV3-1 (or the pseudogene TRBV3-2) to TRBJ1-6; 7 nucleotides match TRBD1. With V trimmed by 3 bases and J by 6 bases, 5 bases remained unmatched. There are 15 residues in the CDR3. Germline loops: CDR1 LGHDT, CDR2 YNNKEL (reference sequence). CDR3 DNA: TGTGCCAGCAGCCAGGTCGACAGGGTTAATTCACCCCTCCACTTT. Protein sequence: CASSQVDRVNSPLHF.

The chain employs TRBV7-9 and TRBJ1-2; no clear D gene. The CDR3 is 15 amino acids. Germline CDR1 is SEHNR and CDR2 is FQNEAQ (reference sequence). Trimming took off 1 base at V and 6 bases at J, with 15 bases between the two ends. The CDR3 sequence is CASSLDRPRPNGYTF. The DNA for the CDR3 is TGTGCCAGCAGCTTAGACAGACCCCGGCCAAATGGCTACACCTTC.

The chain recombines TRBV19 with TRBJ2-3; 11 positions match TRBD1. The CDR3 loop spans 16 amino acids. Looked up from germline, CDR1 is LNHDA and CDR2 is SQIVND (reference sequence). V gave up 5 bases and J gave up 6 bases; unmatched junction bases: 10. CDR3 nucleotide sequence: TGTGCCAGTAGTCTCACCGGGACAGGGGGAACGGATACGCAGTATTTT. Its translation: CASSLTGTGGTDTQYF.

This chain uses TRBV19 with TRBJ2-4; 12 bases are shared with TRBD2. Germline values: CDR1 LNHDA, CDR2 SQIVND (reference sequence). J was trimmed by 2 bases and V by 5 bases; bases with no gene match: 1. There are 15 residues in the CDR3. CDR3 loop: CASSWTSGTKNIQYF. CDR3 DNA: TGTGCCAGTAGTTGGACTAGCGGGACCAAAAACATTCAGTACTTC.

In the case of this clone: One end of the junction fails to match germline, which may point to a read error. V usage is TRBV29-1 and J usage is TRBJ2-3; TRBD2 aligns across 10 bases. Germline-derived CDR1 and CDR2 are SQVTM and ANQGSEA. The CDR3 spans 17 residues. CDR3 sequence (DNA): TGCAGCGTAGAAGGGGGAGGGGGACTAGCGAGCACAGATACGCAGTATTTT. Amino acids: CSVEGGGGLASTDTQYF.